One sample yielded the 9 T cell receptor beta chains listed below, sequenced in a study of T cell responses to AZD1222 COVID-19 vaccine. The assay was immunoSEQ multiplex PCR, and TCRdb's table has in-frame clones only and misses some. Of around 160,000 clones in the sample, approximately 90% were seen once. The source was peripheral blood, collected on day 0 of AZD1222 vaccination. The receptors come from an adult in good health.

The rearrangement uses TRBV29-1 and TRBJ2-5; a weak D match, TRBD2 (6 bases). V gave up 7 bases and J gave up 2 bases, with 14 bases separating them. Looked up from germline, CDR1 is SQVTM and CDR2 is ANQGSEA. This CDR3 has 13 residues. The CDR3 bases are TGCAGCGCCCGCGGGACTTCACAAGAGACCCAGTACTTC. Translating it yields CSARGTSQETQYF.

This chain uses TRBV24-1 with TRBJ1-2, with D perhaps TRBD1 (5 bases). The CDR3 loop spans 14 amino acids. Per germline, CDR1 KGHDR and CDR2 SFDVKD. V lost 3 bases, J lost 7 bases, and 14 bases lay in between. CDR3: CATSDPGEGLGYTF. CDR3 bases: TGTGCCACCAGTGATCCCGGGGAGGGACTTGGCTACACCTTC.

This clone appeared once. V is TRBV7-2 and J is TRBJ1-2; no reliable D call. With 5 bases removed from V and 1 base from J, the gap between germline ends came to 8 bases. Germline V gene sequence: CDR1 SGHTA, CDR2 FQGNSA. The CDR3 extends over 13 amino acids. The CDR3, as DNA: TGTGCCAGCAGCCGTGGGATTAACTATGGCTACACCTTC. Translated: CASSRGINYGYTF.

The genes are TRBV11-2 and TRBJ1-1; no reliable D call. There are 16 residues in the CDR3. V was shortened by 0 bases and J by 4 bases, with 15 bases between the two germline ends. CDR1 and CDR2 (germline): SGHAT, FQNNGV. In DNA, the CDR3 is TGTGCCAGCAGCTTAGAGTTTACGGCATCTGGCACTGAAGCTTTCTTT. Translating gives CASSLEFTASGTEAFF.

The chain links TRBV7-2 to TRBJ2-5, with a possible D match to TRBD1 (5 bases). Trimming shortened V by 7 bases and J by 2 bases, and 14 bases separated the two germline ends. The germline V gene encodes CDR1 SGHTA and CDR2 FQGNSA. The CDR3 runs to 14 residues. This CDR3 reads CASTFRQGQETQYF. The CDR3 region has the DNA TGTGCCAGCACCTTTAGGCAGGGACAAGAGACCCAGTACTTC.

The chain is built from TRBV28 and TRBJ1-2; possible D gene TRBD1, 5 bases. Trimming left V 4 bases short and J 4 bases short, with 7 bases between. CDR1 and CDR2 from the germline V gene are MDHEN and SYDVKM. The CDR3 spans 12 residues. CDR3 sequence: CASSYGTYGYTF. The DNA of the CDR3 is TGTGCCAGCAGTTATGGGACCTATGGCTACACCTTC.

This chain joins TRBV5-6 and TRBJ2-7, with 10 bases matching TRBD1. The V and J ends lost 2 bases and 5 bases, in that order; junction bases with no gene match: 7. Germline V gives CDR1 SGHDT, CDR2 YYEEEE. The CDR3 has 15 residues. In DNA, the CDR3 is TGTGCCAGCAGCTTCGTCGGGACAGGGGTTCACGAGCAGTACTTC. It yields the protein CASSFVGTGVHEQYF.

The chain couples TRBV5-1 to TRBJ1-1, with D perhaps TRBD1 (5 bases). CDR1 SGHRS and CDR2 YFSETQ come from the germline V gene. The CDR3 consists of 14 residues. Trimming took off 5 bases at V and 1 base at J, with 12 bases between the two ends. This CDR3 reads CASSPWGENTEAFF. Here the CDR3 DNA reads TGCGCCAGCAGTCCCTGGGGGGAGAACACTGAAGCTTTCTTT.

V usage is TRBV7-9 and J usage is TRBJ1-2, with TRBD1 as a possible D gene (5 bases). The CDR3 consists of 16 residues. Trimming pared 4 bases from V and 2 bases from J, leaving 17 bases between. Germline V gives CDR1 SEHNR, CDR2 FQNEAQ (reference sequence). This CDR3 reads CASSYRDPLRNYGYTF. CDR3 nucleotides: TGTGCCAGCAGCTACCGGGACCCGCTGAGAAACTATGGCTACACCTTC.